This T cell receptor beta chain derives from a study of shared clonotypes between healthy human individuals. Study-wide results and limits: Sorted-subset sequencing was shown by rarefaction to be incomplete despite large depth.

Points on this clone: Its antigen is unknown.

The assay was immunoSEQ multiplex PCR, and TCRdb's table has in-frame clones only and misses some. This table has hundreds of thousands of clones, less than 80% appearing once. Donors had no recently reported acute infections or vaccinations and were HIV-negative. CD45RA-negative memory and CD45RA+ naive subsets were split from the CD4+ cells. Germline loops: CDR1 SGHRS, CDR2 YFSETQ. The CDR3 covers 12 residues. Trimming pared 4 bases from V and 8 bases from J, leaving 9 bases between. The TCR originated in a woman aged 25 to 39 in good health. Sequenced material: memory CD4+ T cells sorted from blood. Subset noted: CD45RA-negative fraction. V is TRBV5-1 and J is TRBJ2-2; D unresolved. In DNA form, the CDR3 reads TGCGCCAGCAGCCCAACCCGAGGGGAGCTGTTTTTT. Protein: CASSPTRGELFF.